These T cell receptor beta chains were read from a single sample in a study of T cell changes during pregnancy in multiple sclerosis. Assay: immunoSEQ multiplex PCR; the TCRdb copy retains only in-frame clones and omits some. The sample has about 68,000 clones, about nine tenths seen once. The sample in question was peripheral blood, obtained in the third trimester of pregnancy. The receptors were sampled from a female donor with multiple sclerosis, enrolled in a pregnancy study. The CDR3 runs from the conserved cysteine through the conserved F or W.

V gene	J gene	CDR3 protein
TRBV5-1	TRBJ2-7	CASSLGTSGKTYEQYF
TRBV13	TRBJ2-3	CASSLPYTDTQYF
TRBV11-3	TRBJ2-7	CASSLGQTPSYEQYF
TRBV5-6	TRBJ1-1	CASSPGVTEAFF
TRBV2	TRBJ2-7	CASSSTSGAYEQYF
TRBV2	TRBJ1-2	CASSPRDRISYGYTF
TRBV10-1	TRBJ2-1	CASSGGCEQFF
TRBV11-2	TRBJ2-5	CASSWGQGETQYF
TRBV5-5	TRBJ1-1	CASSSRDSPLGDATEAFF
TRBV6-5	TRBJ2-6	CASSYYSSGANVLTF
TRBV7-8	TRBJ2-7	CASSLVPDRPYEQYF
TRBV4-2	TRBJ2-2	CASSQEGGGYGELFF
TRBV9	TRBJ1-6	CASSATGNSPLHF
TRBV7-8	TRBJ2-5	CASSFESRETQYF
TRBV6-5	TRBJ2-1	CASSYGPESSYNEQFF
TRBV6-5	TRBJ1-5	CASSRMKEDQPQHF
TRBV6-1	TRBJ2-2	CASSGRTVLAGLNTGELFF
TRBV13	TRBJ2-7	CASSTFPGLAGGSYEQYF
TRBV18	TRBJ2-1	CASSPRLAGGWNEQFF
TRBV6-5	TRBJ1-3	CASRLNSGNTIYF
TRBV6-5	TRBJ2-7	CASRGLAGEQYF
TRBV2	TRBJ2-6	CASRAFVRSGANVLTF
TRBV5-1	TRBJ1-2	CASSLGQSSGGYTF
TRBV5-4	TRBJ2-7	CASSPGQGDYEQYF
TRBV11-3	TRBJ1-1	CASSWGVHTEAFF
TRBV7-9	TRBJ1-1	CASSFGGSRNTEAFF
TRBV14	TRBJ2-3	CASSQFGPGGSGNTDTQYF
TRBV7-2	TRBJ1-5	CASSIGQTNQPQHF
TRBV19	TRBJ1-1	CASSPTENTEAFF
TRBV6-1	TRBJ1-2	CATHNYGYTF
TRBV10-1	TRBJ2-7	CASSEGVYGGYEQYF
TRBV27	TRBJ2-5	CASRHRPQETQYF
TRBV5-1	TRBJ1-2	CASSLIRAGLLSPDGYTF
TRBV6-5	TRBJ2-3	CASSPGLVLNTQYF
TRBV14	TRBJ1-2	CASSLADYGGYTF
TRBV7-6	TRBJ2-5	CASSLGAPEGETQYF
TRBV12-5	TRBJ1-1	CASGLALTGVRTEAFF
TRBV18	TRBJ1-3	CASSPMADFSSGNTIYF
TRBV7-6	TRBJ2-1	CASSGEGLASYNEQFF